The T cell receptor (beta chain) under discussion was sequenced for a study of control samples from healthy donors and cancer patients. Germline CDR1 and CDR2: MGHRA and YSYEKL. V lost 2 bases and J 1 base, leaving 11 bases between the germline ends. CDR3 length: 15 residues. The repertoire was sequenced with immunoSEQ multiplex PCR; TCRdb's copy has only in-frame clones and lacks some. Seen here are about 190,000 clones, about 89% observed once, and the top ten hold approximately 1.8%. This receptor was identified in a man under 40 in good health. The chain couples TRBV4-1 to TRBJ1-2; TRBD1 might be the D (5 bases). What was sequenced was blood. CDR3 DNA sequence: TGCGCCAGCAGCCAACCGGGGGGTGTTAACTATGGCTACACCTTC. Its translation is CASSQPGGVNYGYTF.